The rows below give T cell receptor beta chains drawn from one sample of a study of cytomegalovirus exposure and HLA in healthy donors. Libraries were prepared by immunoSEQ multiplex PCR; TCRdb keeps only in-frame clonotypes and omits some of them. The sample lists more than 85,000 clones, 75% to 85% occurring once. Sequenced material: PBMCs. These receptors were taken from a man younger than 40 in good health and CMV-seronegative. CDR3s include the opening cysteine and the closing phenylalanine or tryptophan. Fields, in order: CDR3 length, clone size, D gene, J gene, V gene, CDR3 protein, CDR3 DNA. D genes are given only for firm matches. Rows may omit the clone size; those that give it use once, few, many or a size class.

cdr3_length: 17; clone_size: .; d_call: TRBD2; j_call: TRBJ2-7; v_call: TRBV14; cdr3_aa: CASSQVLSGRTRYEQYF; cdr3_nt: TGTGCCAGCAGCCAAGTACTTAGCGGGAGAACTCGGTACGAGCAGTACTTC
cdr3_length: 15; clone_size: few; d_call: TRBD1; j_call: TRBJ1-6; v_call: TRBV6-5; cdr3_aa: CASSYSGTENSPLHF; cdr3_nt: TGTGCCAGCAGTTACTCCGGGACAGAGAATTCACCCCTCCACTTT
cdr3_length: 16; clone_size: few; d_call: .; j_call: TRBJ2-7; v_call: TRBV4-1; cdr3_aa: CASSQGRGQLAGEQYF; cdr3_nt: TGCGCCAGCAGCCAAGGGAGGGGACAGCTCGCGGGCGAGCAGTACTTC
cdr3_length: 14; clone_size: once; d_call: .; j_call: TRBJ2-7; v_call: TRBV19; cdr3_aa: CASSNALSSYEQYF; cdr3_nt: TGTGCCAGTAGTAACGCCCTGAGCTCCTACGAGCAGTACTTC
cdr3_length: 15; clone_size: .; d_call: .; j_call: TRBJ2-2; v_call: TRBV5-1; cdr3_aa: CASSLDAAVGGELFF; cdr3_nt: TGCGCCAGCAGCTTGGACGCCGCGGTAGGCGGGGAGCTGTTTTTT
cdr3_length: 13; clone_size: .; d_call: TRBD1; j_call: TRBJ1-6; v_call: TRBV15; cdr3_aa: CATRQGPNSPLHF; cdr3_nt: TGTGCCACCCGACAGGGGCCTAATTCACCCCTCCACTTT
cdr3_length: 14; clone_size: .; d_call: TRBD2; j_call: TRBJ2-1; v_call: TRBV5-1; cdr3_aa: CASAEAGAGNEQFF; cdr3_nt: TGCGCCAGCGCCGAAGCGGGAGCGGGCAATGAGCAGTTCTTC
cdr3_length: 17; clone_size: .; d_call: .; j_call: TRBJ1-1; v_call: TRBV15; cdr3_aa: CATSRSHRVQGNTEAFF; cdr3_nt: TGTGCCACCAGCAGATCCCATCGGGTTCAGGGGAACACTGAAGCTTTCTTT
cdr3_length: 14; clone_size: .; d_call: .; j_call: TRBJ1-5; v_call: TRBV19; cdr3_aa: CASSWWDNNQPQHF; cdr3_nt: TGTGCCAGTAGTTGGTGGGACAATAATCAGCCCCAGCATTTT
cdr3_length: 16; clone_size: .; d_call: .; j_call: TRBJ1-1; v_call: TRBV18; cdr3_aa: CASSPTTQALNTEAFF; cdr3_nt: TGTGCCAGCTCACCCACCACCCAGGCTTTGAACACTGAAGCTTTCTTT
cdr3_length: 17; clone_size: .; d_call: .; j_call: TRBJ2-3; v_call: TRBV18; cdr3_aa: CASSPGGQSLPTDTQYF; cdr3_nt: TGTGCCAGCTCACCCGGGGGACAGTCGCTCCCCACAGATACGCAGTATTTT
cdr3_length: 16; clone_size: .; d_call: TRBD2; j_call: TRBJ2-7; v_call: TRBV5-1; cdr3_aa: CASSLEASGRVNEQYF; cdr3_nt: TGCGCCAGCAGCTTGGAGGCCAGCGGGAGAGTCAACGAGCAGTACTTC
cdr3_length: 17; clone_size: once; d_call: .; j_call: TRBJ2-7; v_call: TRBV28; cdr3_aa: CASSPTFGQGGLGEQYF; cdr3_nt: TGTGCCAGCAGCCCGACCTTTGGGCAGGGCGGTCTGGGCGAGCAGTACTTC
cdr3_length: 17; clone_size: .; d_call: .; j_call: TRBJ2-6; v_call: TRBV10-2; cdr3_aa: CASSESTGEGGANVLTF; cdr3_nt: TGCGCCAGCAGTGAGTCGACGGGGGAAGGTGGGGCCAACGTCCTGACTTTC
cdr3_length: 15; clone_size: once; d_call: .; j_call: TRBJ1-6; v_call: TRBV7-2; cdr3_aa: CASSGPQFDNSPLHF; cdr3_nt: TGTGCCAGCAGCGGCCCCCAGTTCGATAATTCACCCCTCCACTTT
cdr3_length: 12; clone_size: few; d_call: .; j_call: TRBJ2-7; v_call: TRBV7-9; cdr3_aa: CASSWGGARGYF; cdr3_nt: TGTGCCAGCAGCTGGGGGGGCGCTCGGGGGTACTTC
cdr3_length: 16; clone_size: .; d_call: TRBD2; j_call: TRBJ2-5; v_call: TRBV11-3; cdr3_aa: CASSPGLAGGQETQYF; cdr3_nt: TGTGCCAGCAGCCCAGGACTAGCGGGGGGGCAAGAGACCCAGTACTTC
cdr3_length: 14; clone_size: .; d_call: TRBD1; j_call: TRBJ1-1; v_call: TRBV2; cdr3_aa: CASSSGQGYTEAFF; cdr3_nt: TGTGCCAGCAGCTCCGGACAGGGCTACACTGAAGCTTTCTTT
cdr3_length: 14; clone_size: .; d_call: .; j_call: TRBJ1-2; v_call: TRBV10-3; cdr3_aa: CAISAGGHFYGYTF; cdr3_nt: TGTGCCATCAGTGCGGGCGGGCACTTCTATGGCTACACCTTC
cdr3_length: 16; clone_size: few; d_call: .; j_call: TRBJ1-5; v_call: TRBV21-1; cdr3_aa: CASSKATDRAGQPQHF; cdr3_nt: TGTGCCAGCAGCAAAGCAACGGACAGGGCTGGCCAGCCCCAGCATTTT
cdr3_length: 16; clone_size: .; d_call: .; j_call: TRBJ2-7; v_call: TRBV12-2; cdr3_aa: CASRFRRQGASYEQYF; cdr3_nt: TGTGCAAGTCGCTTTAGACGACAGGGGGCTTCCTACGAGCAGTACTTC
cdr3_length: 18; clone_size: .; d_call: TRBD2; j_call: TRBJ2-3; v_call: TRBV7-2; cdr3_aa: CASSLASGTSGLGNTQYF; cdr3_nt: TGTGCCAGCAGCTTAGCCTCTGGTACTAGCGGGTTAGGGAATACGCAGTATTTT
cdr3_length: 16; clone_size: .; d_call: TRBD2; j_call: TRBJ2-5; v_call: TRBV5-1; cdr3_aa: CASSLAPSGGGETQYF; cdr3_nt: TGCGCCAGCAGCTTGGCTCCTAGCGGGGGCGGCGAGACCCAGTACTTC
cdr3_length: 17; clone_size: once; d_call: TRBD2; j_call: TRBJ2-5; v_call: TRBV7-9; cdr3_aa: CASSLGGTSGSQETQYF; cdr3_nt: TGTGCCAGCAGCTTAGGAGGGACTAGCGGGAGCCAAGAGACCCAGTACTTC
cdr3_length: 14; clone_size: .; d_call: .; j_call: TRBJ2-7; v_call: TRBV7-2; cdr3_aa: CASKTGDIAAEQYF; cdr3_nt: TGTGCCAGCAAGACGGGGGATATCGCAGCCGAGCAGTACTTC
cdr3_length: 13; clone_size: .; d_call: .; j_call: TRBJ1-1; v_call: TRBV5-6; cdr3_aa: CASSLKSPTGAFF; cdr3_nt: TGTGCCAGCAGCTTGAAAAGCCCGACGGGAGCTTTCTTT
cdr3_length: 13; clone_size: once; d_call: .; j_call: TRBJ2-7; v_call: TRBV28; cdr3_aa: CASSVQGNYEQYF; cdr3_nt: TGTGCCAGCAGTGTCCAGGGGAACTACGAGCAGTACTTC
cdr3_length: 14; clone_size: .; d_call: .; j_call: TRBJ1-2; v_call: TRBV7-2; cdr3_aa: CASTPSSGNYGYTF; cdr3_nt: TGTGCCAGCACCCCCTCATCGGGGAACTATGGCTACACCTTC
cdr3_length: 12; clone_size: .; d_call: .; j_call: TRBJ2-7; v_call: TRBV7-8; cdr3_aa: CASRSDSDEQYF; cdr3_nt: TGTGCCAGCAGGAGCGACAGCGACGAGCAGTACTTC
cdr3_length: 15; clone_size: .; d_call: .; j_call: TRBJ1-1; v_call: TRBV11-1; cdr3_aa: CASSPLIGGDTEAFF; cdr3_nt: TGTGCCAGCAGCCCACTTATCGGGGGGGACACTGAAGCTTTCTTT
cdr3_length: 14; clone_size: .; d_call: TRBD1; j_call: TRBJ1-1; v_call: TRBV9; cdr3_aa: CASSSRTGDTEAFF; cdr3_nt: TGTGCCAGCAGCTCCCGGACAGGAGACACTGAAGCTTTCTTT
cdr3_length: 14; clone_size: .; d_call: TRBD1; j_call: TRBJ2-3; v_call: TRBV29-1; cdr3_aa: CSVPGQGAGDTQYF; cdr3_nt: TGCAGCGTTCCGGGACAGGGGGCTGGAGATACGCAGTATTTT
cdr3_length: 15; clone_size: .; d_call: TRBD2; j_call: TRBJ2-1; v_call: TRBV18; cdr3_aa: CASSLTSGRYNEQFF; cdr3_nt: TGTGCCAGCTCACTTACTAGCGGGCGCTACAATGAGCAGTTCTTC
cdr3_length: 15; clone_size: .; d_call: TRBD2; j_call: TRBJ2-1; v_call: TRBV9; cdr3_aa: CASSVGTSGYNEQFF; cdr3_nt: TGTGCCAGCAGCGTCGGGACTAGCGGTTACAATGAGCAGTTCTTC
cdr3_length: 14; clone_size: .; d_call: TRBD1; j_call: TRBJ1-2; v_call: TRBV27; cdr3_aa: CASRPGTGLSGYTF; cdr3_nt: TGTGCCAGCAGGCCAGGGACAGGGTTATCTGGCTACACCTTC
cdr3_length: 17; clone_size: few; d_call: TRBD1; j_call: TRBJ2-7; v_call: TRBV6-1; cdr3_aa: CASSGSLTGTGPYEQYF; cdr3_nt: TGTGCCAGCAGTGGTTCCCTAACCGGGACAGGGCCCTACGAGCAGTACTTC
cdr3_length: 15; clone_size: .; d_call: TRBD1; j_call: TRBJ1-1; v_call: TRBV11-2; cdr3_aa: CASSPTGGWVTEAFF; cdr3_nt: TGTGCCAGCAGCCCAACAGGGGGCTGGGTCACTGAAGCTTTCTTT
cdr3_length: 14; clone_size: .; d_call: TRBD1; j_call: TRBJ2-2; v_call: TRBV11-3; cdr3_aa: CASSQRTGNGELFF; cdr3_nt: TGTGCCAGCAGCCAACGGACAGGGAACGGGGAGCTGTTTTTT
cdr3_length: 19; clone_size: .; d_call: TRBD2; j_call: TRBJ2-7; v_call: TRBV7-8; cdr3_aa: CASSSTRLGLAGPSYEQYF; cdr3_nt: TGTGCCAGCAGCTCCACTAGACTAGGACTAGCGGGACCCTCCTACGAGCAGTACTTC
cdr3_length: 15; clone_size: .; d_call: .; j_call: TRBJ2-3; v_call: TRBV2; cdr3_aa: CASSEDRVGTDTQYF; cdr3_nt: TGTGCCAGCAGTGAAGACAGGGTGGGCACAGATACGCAGTATTTT
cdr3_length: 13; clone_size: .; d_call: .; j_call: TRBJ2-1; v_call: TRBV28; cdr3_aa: CATLSSGYNEQFF; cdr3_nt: TGTGCCACTCTTTCTTCCGGTTACAATGAGCAGTTCTTC